The next 8 T cell receptor beta chains were all read from a single sample in a study of OX40 agonist ivuxolimab in advanced cancers. Generated by immunoSEQ multiplex PCR, the TCRdb table keeps only in-frame clones and is missing some. The repertoire includes around 45,000 clones, 75% to 85% of them detected once, and less than 11% sits in the top ten. Sequencing used CD4+ or CD8+ T cells sorted from blood, obtained in a trial of the OX40 agonist ivuxolimab. The receptor set was obtained from an adult with an advanced solid tumor such as melanoma, head and neck, liver or kidney cancer.

V and J are TRBV27 and TRBJ2-3; no definite D call. Trimming cost V 0 bases and J 2 bases, with 9 bases left between them. The CDR3 runs 15 residues. CDR1 is MNHEY, CDR2 SMNVEV, per germline (reference sequence). The CDR3 protein is CASSLSSFFTDTQYF. DNA for the CDR3: TGTGCCAGCAGTTTATCAAGTTTCTTCACAGATACGCAGTATTTT.

The gene calls are TRBV5-1 and TRBJ2-3; perhaps TRBD1 as D (5 bases). The CDR3 length is 14 residues. V was clipped by 7 bases and J by 0 bases, with 12 bases between them. Germline V gene data show CDR1 as SGHRS and CDR2 as YFSETQ. Here the CDR3 DNA reads TGCGCCAGCGGGGCGGAGAAAAGCACAGATACGCAGTATTTT. Protein sequence: CASGAEKSTDTQYF.

The chain uses TRBV19 and TRBJ2-1, with D possibly TRBD2 on 6 matching bases. The CDR3 covers 15 residues. Trimming removed 6 bases from V and 0 bases from J, with 12 bases in between. Germline V gives CDR1 LNHDA, CDR2 SQIVND (reference sequence). This CDR3 is CASSSGSSSYNEQFF. The CDR3 DNA reads TGTGCCAGTAGCTCCGGGAGTAGCTCCTACAATGAGCAGTTCTTC.

The rearrangement links TRBV19 to TRBJ2-5, with D possibly matching TRBD2 (5 bases). CDR3 size: 13 residues. Trimming cost V 7 bases and J 3 bases, with 12 bases left between them. Germline V gene sequence: CDR1 LNHDA, CDR2 SQIVND (reference sequence). The CDR3 DNA follows: TGTGCCAGTAAACGGGATACGGAAGAGACCCAGTACTTC. It codes for CASKRDTEETQYF. The variable domain in full, completed from reference TRBV19 and TRBJ2-5, reads DGGITQSPKYLFRKEGQNVTLSCEQNLNHDAMYWYRQDPGQGLRLIYYSQIVNDFQKGDIAEGYSVSREKKESFPLTVTSAQKNPTAFYLCASKRDTEETQYFGPGTRLLVL.

V gene TRBV7-2 combines with J gene TRBJ2-5; 8 nucleotides agree with TRBD1. Germline V gene lookup returns CDR1 SGHTA and CDR2 FQGNSA. The V segment lost 5 bases and the J segment 5 bases; nucleotides outside the gene matches: 10. There are 15 residues in the CDR3. The CDR3 bases are TGTGCCAGCAGCCCGAGGGCAGGGGGCGTTGAGACCCAGTACTTC. Its protein is CASSPRAGGVETQYF.

The gene calls are TRBV2 and TRBJ1-2, with D uncertain. Trimming shortened V by 3 bases and J by 0 bases, and 5 bases separated the two germline ends. CDR1 and CDR2 (germline): SNHLY, FYNNEI. The CDR3 has 13 residues. CDR3 protein: CASSDEPNYGYTF. Written as DNA, the CDR3 is TGTGCCAGCAGTGACGAGCCTAACTATGGCTACACCTTC.

The CDR3 region has the DNA TGTGCCAGCAGCGTATCCGGGAGTGGTCTGGAGACCCAGTACTTC. Its translation is CASSVSGSGLETQYF. This chain uses TRBV9 with TRBJ2-5; TRBD2 might be the D (6 bases). Trimming left V 1 base short and J 5 bases short, with 15 bases between. Looked up from germline, CDR1 is SGDLS and CDR2 is YYNGEE. The CDR3 sequence is 15 residues long.

J is TRBJ2-5 and V is TRBV15; D remains unclear. Trimming took 2 bases from V and 5 from J, leaving 12 bases between them. The CDR3 is made up of 14 amino acids. The germline V gene has CDR1 LNHNV and CDR2 YYDKDF (reference sequence). The CDR3 reads CATSRPLAVETQYF. The DNA for the CDR3 is TGTGCCACCAGCAGACCTTTGGCGGTGGAGACCCAGTACTTC.